The 6 T cell receptor beta chains given below trace back to one sample, sequenced in a study of T cell responses to AZD1222 COVID-19 vaccine. Assay: immunoSEQ multiplex PCR; the TCRdb copy retains only in-frame clones and omits some. Of tens of thousands of clones in the sample, 90% are singletons; the top ten hold 4.2%. Specimen: peripheral blood, collected on day 0 of AZD1222 vaccination. The receptors originated from an adult in good health.

This sequence joins TRBV19 and TRBJ2-7, with D possibly TRBD2 on 5 matching bases. With 6 bases removed from V and 2 bases from J, the gap between germline ends came to 11 bases. The CDR3 has 13 amino acids. Looked up from germline, CDR1 is LNHDA and CDR2 is SQIVND (reference sequence). The CDR3 bases are TGTGCCAGTAGCACAGACTATGCCTACGAGCAGTACTTC. It specifies CASSTDYAYEQYF. The full variable domain, with the rest looked up from reference TRBV19 and TRBJ2-7, is DGGITQSPKYLFRKEGQNVTLSCEQNLNHDAMYWYRQDPGQGLRLIYYSQIVNDFQKGDIAEGYSVSREKKESFPLTVTSAQKNPTAFYLCASSTDYAYEQYFGPGTRLTVT.

J is TRBJ2-1 and V is TRBV12-3 or TRBV12-4, with 7 bases fitting TRBD2. J was trimmed by 13 bases and V by 5 bases; bases with no gene match: 8. The CDR3 has 12 amino acids. In nucleotides, the CDR3 is TGTGCCAGCAGTCAAAACCGGGACTACCAGTTCTTC. Amino acids: CASSQNRDYQFF.

This clone was observed once. The rearrangement uses TRBV6-5 and TRBJ2-5; D ambiguous. Trimming removed 5 bases from V and 2 bases from J, with 6 bases in between. In germline, CDR1 is MNHEY, CDR2 SVGAGI. The CDR3 contains 12 residues. CDR3 sequence (DNA): TGTGCCAGCAGTAAATTTCAAGAGACCCAGTACTTC. Protein product: CASSKFQETQYF.

The chain uses TRBV27 and TRBJ1-1; 7 nucleotides line up with TRBD1. The germline V gene has CDR1 MNHEY and CDR2 SMNVEV (reference sequence). This CDR3 is built from 16 residues. V shed 10 bases, J shed 0 bases, and the junction held 14 bases outside the gene matches. The CDR3 reads CATLTRPGQLNTEAFF. In nucleotides, the CDR3 is TGTGCCACCCTAACCCGACCGGGACAGTTGAACACTGAAGCTTTCTTT.

The chain joins TRBV5-1 to TRBJ1-2; 8 bases map to TRBD1. Trimming removed 4 bases from V and 2 bases from J; junction bases left unmatched: 4. The germline CDR1 and CDR2 sequences are SGHRS and YFSETQ. The CDR3 extends over 14 amino acids. In DNA, the CDR3 is TGCGCCAGCAGCCCAGGGGGCGCAAACTATGGCTACACCTTC. It encodes CASSPGGANYGYTF.

The chain couples TRBV3-1 (or the pseudogene TRBV3-2) to TRBJ1-6, with 7 bases fitting TRBD1. Trimming cost V 8 bases and J 4 bases; bases outside gene matches: 8. The CDR3 is 15 amino acids. CDR1 LGHDT and CDR2 YNNKEL come from the germline V gene (reference sequence). The CDR3 DNA reads TGTGCCAGCCGTCCCCCGGGACAGTATAATTCACCCCTCCACTTT. Encoded protein: CASRPPGQYNSPLHF.